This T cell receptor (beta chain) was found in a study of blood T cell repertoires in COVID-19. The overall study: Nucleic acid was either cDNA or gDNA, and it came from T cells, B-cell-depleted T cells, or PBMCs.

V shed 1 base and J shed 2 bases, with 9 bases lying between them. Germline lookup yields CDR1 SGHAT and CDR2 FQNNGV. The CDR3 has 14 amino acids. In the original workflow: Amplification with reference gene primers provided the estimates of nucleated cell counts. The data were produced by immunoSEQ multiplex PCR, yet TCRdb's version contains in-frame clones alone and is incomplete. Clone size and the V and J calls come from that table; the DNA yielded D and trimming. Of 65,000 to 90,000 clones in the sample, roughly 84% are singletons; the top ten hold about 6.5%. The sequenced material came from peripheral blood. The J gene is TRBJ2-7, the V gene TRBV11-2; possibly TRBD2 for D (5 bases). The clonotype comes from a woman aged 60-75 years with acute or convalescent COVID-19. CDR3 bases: TGTGCCAGCAGCTTAGCTGAGGGAGCCTACGAGCAGTACTTC. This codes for CASSLAEGAYEQYF.